This T cell receptor (beta chain) was retrieved from a study of CD8 T cells in Susac syndrome. High-throughput TCR beta sequencing covered peripheral CD8+ and CD4+ T cells. The V gene lost 4 bases and the J gene lost 2 bases, with 14 bases spanning the gap. The CDR3 contains 14 residues. Germline V CDR1 and CDR2: GTSNPN, SVGIG (reference sequence). With random hexamers, reverse transcription was performed on about 0.5 to 1 ug of RNA. A multiplex approach, immunoSEQ multiplex PCR, amplified TCR beta CDR3 across 54 Vbeta and 13 Jbeta. In TCRdb, the immunoSEQ multiplex PCR reads were re-called with MiXCR into one record per CDR3 protein. The profile covers over 200,000 distinct CDR3 sequences, with 85% to 95% appearing a single time and around 0.076% taken by the ten largest.

The TCR sequence derives from a human donor with multiple sclerosis. Material for sequencing was CD4+ T cells from PBMCs. The V and J genes are TRBV30 and TRBJ1-2, with a tentative D call TRBD1 (5 bases). The CDR3 reads CAWKGAGRNYGYTF. CDR3 DNA: TGTGCCTGGAAAGGCGCAGGGAGGAACTATGGCTACACCTTC.